These T cell receptor beta chains were read from a single sample in a study of T cells after yellow fever vaccination. From the 5' RACE reads, TCRdb called clonotypes with MiXCR, one entry per CDR3 protein. The data contain some 390,000 distinct CDR3 sequences, around 6.4% of them singletons. The sample was PBMCs, taken 5 days after the yellow fever booster vaccination. The receptor set was obtained from a man aged 30 to 45 who received the YFV17D yellow fever vaccine. Both conserved end residues are part of each CDR3. A D gene is named only where the DNA matches it firmly. The size of a clone is reported for some rows only, either as once, few or many, or as a class for expanded clones.

j_call clone_size d_call v_call cdr3_nt cdr3_aa
TRBJ2-5 many TRBD2 TRBV20-1 TGCAGTGCTAGAGGACTAGCGGGAGGAGAGACCCAGTACTTC CSARGLAGGETQYF
TRBJ1-1 few - TRBV30 TGTGCCTGGAGTTGGGATCGGGGGGTTGAAGCTTTCTTT CAWSWDRGVEAFF
TRBJ2-3 many TRBD1 TRBV6-1 TGTGCCAGCCCTGCGCAGGGGGTGAGCCGGCTTAGCACAGATACGCAGTATTTT CASPAQGVSRLSTDTQYF
TRBJ2-7 few - TRBV20-1 TGCAGTGCTAGAAATGGACTGGCCTCGGGGAGGGAGCAGTACTTC CSARNGLASGREQYF
TRBJ1-2 - - TRBV9 TGTGCCAGCAGCGTAGGGGGGCAATCTAACTATGGCTACACCTTC CASSVGGQSNYGYTF
TRBJ1-5 many TRBD1 TRBV7-2 TGTGCCAGCAGCAACCAACAGGGGGAGAATCAGCCCCAGCATTTT CASSNQQGENQPQHF
TRBJ1-2 - TRBD1 TRBV4-3 TGCGCCAGCAGCCAAGGGGCCAAGAATATAGGACAGGGGGCGATCGGCTACACCTTC CASSQGAKNIGQGAIGYTF
TRBJ2-3 - TRBD1 TRBV28 TGTGCCAGCACCGGGACAGGGAGCACAGATACGCAGTATTTT CASTGTGSTDTQYF
TRBJ2-2 - TRBD1 TRBV5-5 TGTGCCAGCAGCCGAGGACAGGACACTAGATTCGGGGAGCTGTTTTTT CASSRGQDTRFGELFF
TRBJ2-2 few - TRBV24-1 TGTGCCACCAGTGGGGCAGGCGGAGGCGGGGAGCTGTTTTTT CATSGAGGGGELFF
TRBJ2-5 many TRBD1 TRBV24-1 TGTGCCACCAGTGACGATGCAGGGGGCGCGGAGACCCAGTACTTC CATSDDAGGAETQYF
TRBJ2-2 - TRBD1 TRBV12-3/TRBV12-4 TGTGCCAGCAGTTCATGGGGTGACAGGGTAAACACCGGGGAGCTGTTTTTT CASSSWGDRVNTGELFF
TRBJ2-7 many - TRBV12-3/TRBV12-4 TGTGCCAGCAGCATAAGAGGGGGGCAGTTAGGTCAGACCAACTACGAGCAGTACTTC CASSIRGGQLGQTNYEQYF
TRBJ2-7 - - TRBV20-1 TGCAGTGCAGCTTCTAGGGTTTACGAGCAGTACTTC CSAASRVYEQYF
TRBJ2-7 few TRBD2 TRBV30 TGTGCCTCGATCTCTCCGGGACTAGTACGAGAAGAGCAGTACTTC CASISPGLVREEQYF
TRBJ2-3 - - TRBV20-1 TGCAGTGCTAGCATATGGGTTACAGATACGCAGTATTTT CSASIWVTDTQYF
TRBJ1-2 few TRBD1 TRBV18 TGTGCCAGCTCCGACGCAGGGGGCGTCTATGGCTACACCTTC CASSDAGGVYGYTF
TRBJ2-1 few - TRBV5-6 TGTGCCAGCAGCTTGAAGTCCAGGGGGGGAAATGAGCAGTTCTTC CASSLKSRGGNEQFF
TRBJ1-1 few TRBD1 TRBV20-1 TGCAGTGCTAGCCCCGGGACAGTGAACACTGAAGCTTTCTTT CSASPGTVNTEAFF
TRBJ2-3 few - TRBV29-1 TGCAGCGCCCGTTTTGGAAGCAGCACAGATACGCAGTATTTT CSARFGSSTDTQYF
TRBJ2-1 few TRBD2 TRBV7-2 TGTGCCAGCAGCTACGCCTTCGGGGGGGGCAACTACAATGAGCAGTTCTTC CASSYAFGGGNYNEQFF
TRBJ2-1 many - TRBV15 TGTGCCACCAGCAGAGAAAGGAATGAGCAGTTCTTC CATSRERNEQFF
TRBJ2-7 few - TRBV20-1 TGCAGTGCCGGCCGGGACATCACCTACGAGCAGTACTTC CSAGRDITYEQYF
TRBJ2-3 few - TRBV19 TGTGCCAGTAGCCCTTCAATGGACCGACATACGCAGTATTTT CASSPSMDRHTQYF
TRBJ2-7 many - TRBV5-1 TGCGCCAGCAGCTTGGACTTCACCTCCTACGAGCAGTACTTC CASSLDFTSYEQYF
TRBJ2-7 - - TRBV28 TGTGCCAGCAGAACTACAGGGCTTAGCTCCTACGAGCAGTACTTC CASRTTGLSSYEQYF
TRBJ2-1 few TRBD2 TRBV5-1 TGCGCCAGCAGCTTGGATGGGACTAGCGAATACAATGAGCAGTTCTTC CASSLDGTSEYNEQFF
TRBJ1-4 many TRBD1 TRBV5-1 TGCGCCAGCAGCCAGACAGGGGAGAACGAAAAACTGTTTTTT CASSQTGENEKLFF
TRBJ2-2 few - TRBV27 TGTGCCAGCAGTTCCACAGTAGCGTCCGGGGAGCTGTTTTTT CASSSTVASGELFF
TRBJ1-3 few TRBD1 TRBV7-2 TGTGCCAGCAGCTTAGCAGCACAGGGGTATGGAAACACCATATATTTT CASSLAAQGYGNTIYF
TRBJ2-2 - - TRBV20-1 TGCAGTGCTAGAGCACTTGATCGGGACACCGGGGAGCTGTTTTTT CSARALDRDTGELFF
TRBJ1-2 few - TRBV12-3/TRBV12-4 TGTGCCAGCAGTCCCTCGCGGGGGAACTATGGCTACACCTTC CASSPSRGNYGYTF
TRBJ1-2 many TRBD1 TRBV27 TGTGCCAGCAGTACTCGACAGGGCCATGGCTACACCTTC CASSTRQGHGYTF
TRBJ2-3 many TRBD1 TRBV5-1 TGCGCCAGCAGCTTGGGGCCAGGGGGAAACACAGATACGCAGTATTTT CASSLGPGGNTDTQYF
TRBJ2-1 - - TRBV6-5 TGTGCCAGCGCATTCGACAATGAGCAGTTCTTC CASAFDNEQFF